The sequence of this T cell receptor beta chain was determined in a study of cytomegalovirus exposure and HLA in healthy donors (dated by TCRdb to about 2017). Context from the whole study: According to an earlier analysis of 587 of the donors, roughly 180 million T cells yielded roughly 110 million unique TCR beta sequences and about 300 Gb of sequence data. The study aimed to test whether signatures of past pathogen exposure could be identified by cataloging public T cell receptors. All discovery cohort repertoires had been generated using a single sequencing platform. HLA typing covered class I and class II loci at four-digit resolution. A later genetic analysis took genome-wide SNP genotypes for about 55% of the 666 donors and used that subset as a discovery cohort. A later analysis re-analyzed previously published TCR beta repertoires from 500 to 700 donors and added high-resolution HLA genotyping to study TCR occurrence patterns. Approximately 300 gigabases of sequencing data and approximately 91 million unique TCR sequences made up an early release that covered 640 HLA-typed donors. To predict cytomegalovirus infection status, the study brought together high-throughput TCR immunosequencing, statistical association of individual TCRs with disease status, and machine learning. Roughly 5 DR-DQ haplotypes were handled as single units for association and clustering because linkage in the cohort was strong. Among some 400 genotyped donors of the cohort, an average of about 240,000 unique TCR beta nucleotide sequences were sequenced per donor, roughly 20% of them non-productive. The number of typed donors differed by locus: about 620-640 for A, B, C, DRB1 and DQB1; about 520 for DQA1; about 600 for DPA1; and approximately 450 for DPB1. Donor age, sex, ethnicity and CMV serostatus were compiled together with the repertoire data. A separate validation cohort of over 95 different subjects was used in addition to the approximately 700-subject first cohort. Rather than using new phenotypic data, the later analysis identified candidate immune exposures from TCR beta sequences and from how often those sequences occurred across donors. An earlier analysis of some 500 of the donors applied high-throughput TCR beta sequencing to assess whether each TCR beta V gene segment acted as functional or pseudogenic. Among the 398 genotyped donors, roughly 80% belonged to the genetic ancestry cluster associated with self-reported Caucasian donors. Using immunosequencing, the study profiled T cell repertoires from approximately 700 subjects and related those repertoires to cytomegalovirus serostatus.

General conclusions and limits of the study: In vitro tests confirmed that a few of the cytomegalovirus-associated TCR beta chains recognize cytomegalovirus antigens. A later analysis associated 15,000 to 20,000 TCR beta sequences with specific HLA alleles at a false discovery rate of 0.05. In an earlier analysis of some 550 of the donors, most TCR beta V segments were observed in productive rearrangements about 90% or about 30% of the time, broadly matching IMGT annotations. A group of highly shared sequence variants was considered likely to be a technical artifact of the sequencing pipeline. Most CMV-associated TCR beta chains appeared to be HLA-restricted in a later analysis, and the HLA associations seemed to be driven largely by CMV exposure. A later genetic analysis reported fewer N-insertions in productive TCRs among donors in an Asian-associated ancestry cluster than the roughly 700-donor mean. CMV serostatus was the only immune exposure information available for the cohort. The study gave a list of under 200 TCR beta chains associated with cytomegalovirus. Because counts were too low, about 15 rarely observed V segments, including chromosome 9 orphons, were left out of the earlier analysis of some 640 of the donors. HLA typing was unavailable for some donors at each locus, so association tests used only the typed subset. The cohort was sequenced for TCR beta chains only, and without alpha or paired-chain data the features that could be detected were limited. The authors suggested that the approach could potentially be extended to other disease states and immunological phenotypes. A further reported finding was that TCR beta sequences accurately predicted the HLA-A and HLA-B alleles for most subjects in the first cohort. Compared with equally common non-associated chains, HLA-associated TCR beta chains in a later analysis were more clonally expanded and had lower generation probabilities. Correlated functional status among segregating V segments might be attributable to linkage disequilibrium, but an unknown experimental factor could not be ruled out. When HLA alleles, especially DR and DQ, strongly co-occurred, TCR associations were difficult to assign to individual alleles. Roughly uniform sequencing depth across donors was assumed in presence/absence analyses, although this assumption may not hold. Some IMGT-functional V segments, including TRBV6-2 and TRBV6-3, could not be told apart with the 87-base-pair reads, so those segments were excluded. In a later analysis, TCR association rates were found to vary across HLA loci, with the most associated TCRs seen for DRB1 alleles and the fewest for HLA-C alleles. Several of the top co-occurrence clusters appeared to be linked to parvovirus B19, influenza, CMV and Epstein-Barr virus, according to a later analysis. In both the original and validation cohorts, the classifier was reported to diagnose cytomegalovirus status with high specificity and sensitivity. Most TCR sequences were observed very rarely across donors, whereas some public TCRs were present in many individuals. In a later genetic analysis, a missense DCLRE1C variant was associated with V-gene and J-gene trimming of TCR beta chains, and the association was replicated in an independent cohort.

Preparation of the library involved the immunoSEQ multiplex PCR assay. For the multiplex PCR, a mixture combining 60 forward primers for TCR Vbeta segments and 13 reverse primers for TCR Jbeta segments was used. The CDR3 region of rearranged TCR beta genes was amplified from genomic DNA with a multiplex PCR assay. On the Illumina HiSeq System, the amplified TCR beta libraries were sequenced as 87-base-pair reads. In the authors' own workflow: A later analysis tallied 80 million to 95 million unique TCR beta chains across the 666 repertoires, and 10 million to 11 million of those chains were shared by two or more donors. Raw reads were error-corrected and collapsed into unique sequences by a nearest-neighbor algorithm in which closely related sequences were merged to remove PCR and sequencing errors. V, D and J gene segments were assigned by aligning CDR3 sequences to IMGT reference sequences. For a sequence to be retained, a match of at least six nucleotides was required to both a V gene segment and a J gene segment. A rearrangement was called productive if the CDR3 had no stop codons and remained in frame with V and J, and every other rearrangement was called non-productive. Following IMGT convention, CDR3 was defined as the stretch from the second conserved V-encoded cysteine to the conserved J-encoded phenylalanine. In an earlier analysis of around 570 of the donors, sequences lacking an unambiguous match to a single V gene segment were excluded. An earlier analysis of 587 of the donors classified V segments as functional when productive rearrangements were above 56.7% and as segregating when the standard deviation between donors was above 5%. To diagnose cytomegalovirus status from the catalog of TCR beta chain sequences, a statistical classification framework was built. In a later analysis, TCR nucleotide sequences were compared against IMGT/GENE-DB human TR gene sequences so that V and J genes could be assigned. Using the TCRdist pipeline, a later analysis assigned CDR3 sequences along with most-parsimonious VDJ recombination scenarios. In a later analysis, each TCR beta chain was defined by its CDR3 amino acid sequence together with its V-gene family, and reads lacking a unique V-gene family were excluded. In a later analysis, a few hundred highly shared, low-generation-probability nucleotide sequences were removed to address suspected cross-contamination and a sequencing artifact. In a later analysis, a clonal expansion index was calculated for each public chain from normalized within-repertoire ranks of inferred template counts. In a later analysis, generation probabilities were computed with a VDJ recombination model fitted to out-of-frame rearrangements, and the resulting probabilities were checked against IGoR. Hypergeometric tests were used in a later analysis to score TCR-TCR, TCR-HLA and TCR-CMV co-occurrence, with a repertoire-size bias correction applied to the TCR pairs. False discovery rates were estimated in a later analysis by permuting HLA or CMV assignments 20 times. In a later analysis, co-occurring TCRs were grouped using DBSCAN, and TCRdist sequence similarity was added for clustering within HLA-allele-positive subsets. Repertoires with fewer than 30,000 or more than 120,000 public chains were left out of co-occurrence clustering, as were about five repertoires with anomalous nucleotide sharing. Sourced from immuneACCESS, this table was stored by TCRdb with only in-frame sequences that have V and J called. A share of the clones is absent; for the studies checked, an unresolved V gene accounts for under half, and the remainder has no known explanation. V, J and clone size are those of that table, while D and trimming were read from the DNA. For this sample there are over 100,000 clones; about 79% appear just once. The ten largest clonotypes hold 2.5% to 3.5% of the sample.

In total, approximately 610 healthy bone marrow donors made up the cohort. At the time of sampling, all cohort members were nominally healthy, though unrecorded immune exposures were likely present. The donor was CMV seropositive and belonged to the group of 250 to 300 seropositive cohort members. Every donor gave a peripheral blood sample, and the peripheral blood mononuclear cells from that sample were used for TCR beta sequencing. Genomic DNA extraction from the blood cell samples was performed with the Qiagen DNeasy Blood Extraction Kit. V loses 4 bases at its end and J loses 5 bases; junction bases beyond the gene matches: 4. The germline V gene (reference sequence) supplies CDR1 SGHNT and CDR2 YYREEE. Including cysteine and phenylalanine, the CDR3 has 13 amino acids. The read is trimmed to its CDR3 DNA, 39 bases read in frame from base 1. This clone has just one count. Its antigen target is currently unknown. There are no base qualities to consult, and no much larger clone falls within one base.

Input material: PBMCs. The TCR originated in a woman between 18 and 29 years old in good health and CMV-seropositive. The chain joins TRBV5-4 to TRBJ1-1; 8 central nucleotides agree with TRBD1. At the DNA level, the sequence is TGTGCCAGCAGCAGGGACAGGCAAACTGAAGCTTTCTTT. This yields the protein CASSRDRQTEAFF.